This T cell receptor (beta chain) was obtained from a study of CXCR3-negative and CXCR3-positive naive CD8 T cells (dated by TCRdb to about 2019). Study-wide context: About 150 million TRB reads were obtained in total, roughly 1.5 +/- 0.3 million reads per library. Data from about ten donors, pooled across two independent experiments, went into the diversity and physicochemical repertoire analyses. Naive subsets from about 5 donors and memory cells from 3 donors were included in the TRBV-TRBJ cluster analysis. The study at large found these results: Compared with CXCR3-negative naive cells, CXCR3-positive naive cells had TRB CDR3s with higher hydrophobicity (lower Kidera factor 4), lower energy, and higher strength and volume indices. Both naive subsets had comparably high repertoire diversity, while memory CD8+ T cells had much lower repertoire diversity. Because surface CD5, which is linked to self-reactivity in mice, was comparable between the naive subsets, TCR interaction strength was also inferred from TRB CDR3 physicochemical properties. Within the same donor, TRBV-TRBJ usage looked similar between naive CXCR3-negative and CXCR3-positive cells, but memory cells had distinct patterns. Freshly isolated PBMCs were used for most assays because CXCR3 expression partially decreased after cryopreservation.

The sequencer listed for this sample is NextSeq 550. The Human TCR Profiling Kit (MiLaboratory) was used to prepare UMI-labeled 5' RACE TRB cDNA libraries. cDNA synthesis used the entire amount of extracted RNA, and PCR amplification then used the entire amount of cDNA produced. The libraries were made side by side, with each library going through the same number of PCR cycles. Per the original workflow: With a minimum of two reads required per UMI, MIGEC and MiXCR pulled out about 49,000 +/- 11,000 unique UMI-labeled TRB cDNA molecules from each library. On average, approximately 40,000 +/- 10,000 functional in-frame TRB CDR3 nucleotide clonotypes lacking stop codons were found per library. After downsampling to 5000 UMI-labeled TRB molecules per sample, diversity metrics, including normalized Shannon-Wiener and Chao1, were computed in VDJtools. VDJtools computed clonotype-size-weighted physicochemical properties of the central five CDR3 residues: interaction energy, strength, volume and Kidera factor 4. Each entry corresponds to one CDR3 protein sequence from reads that TCRdb reprocessed, and DNA is not given. The V and J calls come from TCRdb's annotation, not from the publication. The sample has about 86,000 distinct CDR3 sequences on record. Together, the top ten hold less than 0.85% of the sample.

Reading from cysteine to phenylalanine, the CDR3 counts 15 amino acids. No DNA is listed. Based on the germline V gene, the CDR1 and CDR2 sequences are MNHEY and SVGAGI. As concerns this clonotype: Its target antigen remains unknown.

For every CD8+ T cell subset, a few hundred thousand cells were flow-sorted straight into RLT lysis buffer, and each subset was sorted in triplicate. To keep memory contaminants out, a stringent definition of naive CD8+ T cells was applied: CD45RO-CCR7+CD27+CD95-. Peripheral blood mononuclear cells were isolated from buffy coats using standard density gradient centrifugation. Naive CXCR3-negative and CXCR3-positive CD8+ T cells were flow-sorted on a FACSAria III. Total RNA was extracted from sorted cells with an RNeasy Mini Kit. In this chain, TRBV6-5 is recombined with TRBJ2-6. The receptor's source is a human donor in good health. Some clones in this sample may be carry-over from other donors' samples. Source material: naive CXCR3+ CD8+ T cells from blood. The cell subset or site label, read with the paper, signifies: CD45RO-CCR7+CD27+CD95- naive CD8+ T cells expressing CXCR3 (TNR3+). The CDR3 corresponds to CASSYRGTGANVLTF.